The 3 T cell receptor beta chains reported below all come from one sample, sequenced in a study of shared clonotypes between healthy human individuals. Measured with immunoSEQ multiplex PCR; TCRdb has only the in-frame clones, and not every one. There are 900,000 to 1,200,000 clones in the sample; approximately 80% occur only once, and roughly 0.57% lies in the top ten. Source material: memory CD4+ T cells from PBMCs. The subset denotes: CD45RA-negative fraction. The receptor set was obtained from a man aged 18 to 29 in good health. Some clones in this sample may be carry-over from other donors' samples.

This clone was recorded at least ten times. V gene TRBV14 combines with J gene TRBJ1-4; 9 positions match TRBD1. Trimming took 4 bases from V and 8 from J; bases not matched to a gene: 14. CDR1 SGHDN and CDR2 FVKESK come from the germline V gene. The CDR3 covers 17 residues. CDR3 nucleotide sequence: TGTGCCAGCAGCCTTTCCGGGACAGGGCCAGGGTACGAAAAACTGTTTTTT. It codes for CASSLSGTGPGYEKLFF.

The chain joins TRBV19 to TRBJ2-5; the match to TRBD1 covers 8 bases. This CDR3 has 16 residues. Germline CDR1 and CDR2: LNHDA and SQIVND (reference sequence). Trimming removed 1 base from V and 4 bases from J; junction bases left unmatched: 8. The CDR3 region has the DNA TGTGCCAGTAGTATAGTTTCCAGGGGGCGGGCAGAGACCCAGTACTTC. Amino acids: CASSIVSRGRAETQYF.

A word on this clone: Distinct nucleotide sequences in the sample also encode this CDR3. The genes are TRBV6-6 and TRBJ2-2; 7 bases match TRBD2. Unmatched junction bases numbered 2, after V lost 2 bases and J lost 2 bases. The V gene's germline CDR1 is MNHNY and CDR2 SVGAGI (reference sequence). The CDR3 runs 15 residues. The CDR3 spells CASSYGGVNTGELFF. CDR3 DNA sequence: TGTGCCAGCAGTTACGGGGGGGTAAACACCGGGGAGCTGTTTTTT.